This T cell receptor beta chain was identified during a study of shared clonotypes between healthy human individuals. A note on this clone: The target antigen is unknown.

Findings and caveats of the study: Sharing across a few donors was seen in 4% to 6.5% of naive CD4 clonotypes.

The repertoire was sequenced with immunoSEQ multiplex PCR; TCRdb's copy has only in-frame clones and lacks some. The sample has 600,000 to 800,000 clones, over 55% seen once; the top ten hold approximately 1.8%. The CDR3 loop spans 15 amino acids. Trimming left V 3 bases short and J 0 bases short, with 9 bases between. CDR1 is MGHRA and CDR2 is YSYEKL in the germline V gene. The TCR was taken from a woman aged 25-40 years in good health. Sequenced: memory CD4+ T cells sorted from blood. Noted subset: CD45RA-negative fraction. The chain has TRBV4-1 and TRBJ2-1, with D possibly TRBD2 on 6 matching bases. The CDR3 here is CASSQSSVSYNEQFF. CDR3 nucleotides: TGCGCCAGCAGCCAGTCTAGCGTCTCCTACAATGAGCAGTTCTTC.